These 13 T cell receptor beta chains were sequenced from one sample in a study of blood T cell repertoires in COVID-19. Assay used: immunoSEQ multiplex PCR; TCRdb lists only in-frame clones, some missing. This repertoire shows 77,000 or so clones, 85% found once; its top ten account for roughly 5.5%. Sample: peripheral blood. The source of these receptors is an elderly man with acute or convalescent COVID-19.

The genes are TRBV10-3 and TRBJ2-3; 16 bases fit TRBD2. Germline CDR1 ENHRY, CDR2 SYGVKD. This CDR3 spans 17 amino acids. Unmatched junction bases numbered 1, after V lost 0 bases and J lost 4 bases. Written as DNA, the CDR3 is TGTGCCATCAGTGAGTCGGGACTAGCGGGAGGGGCAGATACGCAGTATTTT. It translates to CAISESGLAGGADTQYF.

This clone was recorded once. J is TRBJ1-1 and V is TRBV18, with 9 nucleotides matching TRBD1. J was trimmed by 0 bases and V by 6 bases; bases with no gene match: 8. Germline assignment: CDR1 KGHSH and CDR2 LQKENI. The CDR3 sequence is 16 residues long. The CDR3 DNA is TGTGCCAGCTCCTCCGGGACAGGGAGGATGAACACTGAAGCTTTCTTT. As protein: CASSSGTGRMNTEAFF.

This clone was recorded a few times. The chain has TRBV27 and TRBJ1-5; D is unresolved. This CDR3 comprises 16 residues. In germline, CDR1 is MNHEY, CDR2 SMNVEV (reference sequence). Trimming took 5 bases from V and 0 from J, leaving 14 bases between them. The CDR3 region is CASSPAGFHSNQPQHF. CDR3 nucleotides: TGTGCCAGCAGTCCAGCGGGATTCCATAGCAATCAGCCCCAGCATTTT.

The chain joins TRBV30 to TRBJ2-5; 7 bases align to TRBD2. The junction had 8 bases not matched to a gene; V was cut back by 0 bases and J by 4 bases. Per the germline V gene, CDR1 is GTSNPN and CDR2 is SVGIG (reference sequence). The CDR3 runs 15 residues. The CDR3 reads CAWSVSGAGGETQYF. CDR3 coding DNA: TGTGCCTGGAGTGTGAGCGGGGCTGGGGGAGAGACCCAGTACTTC.

The chain is built from TRBV18 and TRBJ2-7; D might be TRBD2 (6 bases). This CDR3 has 16 residues. With 1 base removed from V and 5 bases from J, the gap between germline ends came to 18 bases. CDR1 is KGHSH and CDR2 is LQKENI in the germline V gene. For the CDR3, the DNA is TGTGCCAGCTCACCACAAGGTCAATCTGGAGGGAACGAGCAGTACTTC. Amino acids: CASSPQGQSGGNEQYF. Combining the CDR3 with reference TRBV18 and TRBJ2-7 gives the whole variable domain NAGVMQNPRHLVRRRGQEARLRCSPMKGHSHVYWYRQLPEEGLKFMVYLQKENIIDESGMPKERFSAEFPKEGPSILRIQQVVRGDSAAYFCASSPQGQSGGNEQYFGPGTRLTVT.

This clone was counted a single time. The chain uses TRBV11-2 and TRBJ2-4; D remains ambiguous. CDR3 length: 14 amino acids. CDR1 and CDR2 (germline): SGHAT, FQNNGV. The ends were cut back, 5 bases at V and 10 bases at J, with 18 bases in the middle. The CDR3 here is CASSPAGSFAIQYF. Here the CDR3 DNA reads TGTGCCAGCAGCCCCGCCGGGTCCTTCGCTATTCAGTACTTC.

The chain couples TRBV19 to TRBJ2-7, with 13 bases that match TRBD2. This CDR3 region has 13 residues. V gave up 10 bases and J gave up 4 bases; unmatched junction bases: 4. Germline V gene sequence: CDR1 LNHDA, CDR2 SQIVND (reference sequence). The CDR3 loop reads CATGTSGIYEQYF. Written as DNA, the CDR3 is TGTGCCACTGGGACTAGCGGGATATACGAGCAGTACTTC.

The V and J genes are TRBV24-1 and TRBJ2-1, with 7 bases lining up with TRBD2. The CDR3 runs 15 residues. Germline loops: CDR1 KGHDR, CDR2 SFDVKD. The junction had 4 bases not matched to a gene; V was cut back by 5 bases and J by 1 base. CDR3 amino acids: CATSASGDSYNEQFF. The CDR3 DNA is TGTGCCACCAGTGCCAGCGGGGATTCCTACAATGAGCAGTTCTTC.

The chain joins TRBV9 to TRBJ1-1, with TRBD1 as a possible D gene (6 bases). V lost 5 bases to trimming and J lost 0 bases, with 14 bases between them. The CDR3 has 15 residues. Germline V CDR1 and CDR2: SGDLS, YYNGEE. Here the CDR3 DNA reads TGTGCCAGCAGGTCCCCCCCAGGGGTGAACACTGAAGCTTTCTTT. The encoded protein is CASRSPPGVNTEAFF.

DNA for the CDR3: TGCGCCAGCAGCTTGGGGCAGAACACCGGGGAGCTGTTTTTT. As protein: CASSLGQNTGELFF. The rearrangement links TRBV5-1 to TRBJ2-2; D unresolved. Germline V CDR1 and CDR2: SGHRS, YFSETQ. V lost 0 bases and J 1 base, leaving 4 bases between the germline ends. This CDR3 region has 14 residues. The variable domain in full, completed from reference TRBV5-1 and TRBJ2-2, reads KAGVTQTPRYLIKTRGQQVTLSCSPISGHRSVSWYQQTPGQGLQFLFEYFSETQRNKGNFPGRFSGRQFSNSRSEMNVSTLELGDSALYLCASSLGQNTGELFFGEGSRLTVL.

The chain recombines TRBV4-2 with TRBJ2-3; 13 bases map to TRBD2. Germline lookup yields CDR1 LGHNA and CDR2 YNFKEQ. Germline trimming cut 4 bases from V and 4 bases from J; bases unmatched to any gene: 11. The CDR3 runs 18 residues. For the CDR3, the DNA is TGTGCCAGCAGCCTCGGACTAGCGGGAGTCTCGGGGGCAGATACGCAGTATTTT. As protein: CASSLGLAGVSGADTQYF.

This chain joins TRBV18 and TRBJ2-1; TRBD2 matches 9 bases. The V and J ends lost 2 bases and 6 bases, in that order; junction bases with no gene match: 5. Germline V gene sequence: CDR1 KGHSH, CDR2 LQKENI. CDR3 size: 15 residues. CDR3 amino acids: CASSPETSGTNEQFF. The DNA of the CDR3 is TGTGCCAGCTCACCAGAGACTAGCGGAACCAATGAGCAGTTCTTC.

The gene calls are TRBV18 and TRBJ1-5; D is unclear. Germline V gene data show CDR1 as KGHSH and CDR2 as LQKENI. Trimming took off 4 bases at V and 5 bases at J, with 9 bases between the two ends. The CDR3 runs 13 residues. The CDR3 nucleotides are TGTGCCAGCTCACTAGGGAGGGATCAGCCCCAGCATTTT. It is translated as CASSLGRDQPQHF.